These T cell receptor beta chains were read from a single sample in a study of blood T cell repertoires in COVID-19. Here immunoSEQ multiplex PCR was the method, and the copy in TCRdb shows in-frame clones only, minus some. Of under 250,000 clones in the sample, 88% are singletons; the top ten hold 2.5% to 3.5%. Sequences were obtained from peripheral blood. Source of these receptors: an older woman with acute or convalescent COVID-19. Both conserved end residues are part of each CDR3. Each record gives: J gene, clone size, D gene, V gene, CDR3 DNA, CDR3 protein. D genes are given only for firm matches. Size values are once, few and many counts, or a class for expanded clones, and some rows have none.

>TRBJ2-7|NA|NA|TRBV7-7
TGTGCCAGCAGCTTAGAGGTAGGGGCCTACGAGCAGTACTTC
CASSLEVGAYEQYF
>TRBJ2-1|once|NA|TRBV7-2
TGTGCCAGCAGCGAGCGGTCCTACAATGAGCAGTTCTTC
CASSERSYNEQFF
>TRBJ1-6|NA|TRBD1|TRBV9
TGTGCCAGCAGCGTAGCCCAGACAGGGGGTTATTCACCCCTCCACTTT
CASSVAQTGGYSPLHF
>TRBJ2-3|NA|TRBD2|TRBV19
TGTGCCAGTAGTATACAGAAGGGACTAGCTCTCGCAGATACGCAGTATTTT
CASSIQKGLALADTQYF
>TRBJ2-1|NA|TRBD2|TRBV9
TGTGCCAGCAGCGTAGTTCTAGCGGGAGTAAATGAGCAGTTCTTC
CASSVVLAGVNEQFF
>TRBJ1-5|NA|NA|TRBV7-2
TGTGCCAGCAGTCCAGAATACAATCAGCCCCAGCATTTT
CASSPEYNQPQHF
>TRBJ2-3|many|NA|TRBV14
TGTGCCAGCAGCCAAGAAGGACTACTACCCCCAGATACGCAGTATTTT
CASSQEGLLPPDTQYF
>TRBJ2-7|NA|TRBD1|TRBV3-1/TRBV3-2
TGTGCCAGCAGCCGGGACAGGTTGAACTACGAGCAGTACTTC
CASSRDRLNYEQYF
>TRBJ1-4|NA|TRBD1|TRBV19
TGTGCCAGTAGTATCAGCACAGGGGAAAATGAAAAACTGTTTTTT
CASSISTGENEKLFF
>TRBJ2-3|NA|NA|TRBV12-3/TRBV12-4
TGTGCCAGCAGTTTAGGGCCGGAGGATACGCAGTATTTT
CASSLGPEDTQYF
>TRBJ2-3|NA|TRBD2|TRBV4-3
TGCGCCAGCAGCCACGGACTAGCCGTGAAGACAGATACGCAGTATTTT
CASSHGLAVKTDTQYF
>TRBJ1-5|NA|TRBD1|TRBV19
TGTGCCAGTAGTACTGGGACAGGGTGGGAATATAGCAATCAGCCCCAGCATTTT
CASSTGTGWEYSNQPQHF
>TRBJ2-1|NA|TRBD1|TRBV27
TGTGCCAGCAGTTCCGGACAGGGGTATCCGAATGAGCAGTTCTTC
CASSSGQGYPNEQFF
>TRBJ2-1|NA|NA|TRBV20-1
TGCAGTGGTCAAAACTACAATGAGCAGTTCTTC
CSGQNYNEQFF
>TRBJ2-1|NA|NA|TRBV10-1
TGCGCCAGCAGAACTGCTGTTGACTTCCCCTACAATGAGCAGTTCTTC
CASRTAVDFPYNEQFF
>TRBJ1-1|NA|NA|TRBV7-2
TGTGCCAGCAGCTCCCTCGGGGGGGCAGCTGAAGCTTTCTTT
CASSSLGGAAEAFF
>TRBJ2-2|NA|NA|TRBV3-1/TRBV3-2
TGTGCCAGCAGCCAAGATAACGGCGGGAACACCGGGGAGCTGTTTTTT
CASSQDNGGNTGELFF
>TRBJ1-2|once|NA|TRBV6-6
TGTGCCAGCAGTCTCAGCGGGAGGCCCTCGTCGTTCTTATATGGCTACACCTTC
CASSLSGRPSSFLYGYTF
>TRBJ2-1|NA|TRBD2|TRBV19
TGTGCCAGTAGGGATAGCGGGGGCTCCTACAATGAGCAGTTCTTC
CASRDSGGSYNEQFF
>TRBJ1-2|NA|TRBD1|TRBV19
TGTGCCAGTAGTATAGGGACAGGGGATGGAAATGGCTACACCTTC
CASSIGTGDGNGYTF
>TRBJ1-5|NA|TRBD1|TRBV6-5
TGTGCCAGCAGTAGACAGGGCCTCGGACCCCAGCATTTT
CASSRQGLGPQHF
>TRBJ2-1|NA|TRBD2|TRBV6-2/TRBV6-3
TGTGCCAGCAGTTACTCACCCGGGACTAGCGGGAGTCTTGAGCAGTTCTTC
CASSYSPGTSGSLEQFF
>TRBJ1-5|NA|NA|TRBV30
TGTGCCTGGAGTAGAGGACAATATAGCAATCAGCCCCAGCATTTT
CAWSRGQYSNQPQHF
>TRBJ1-1|NA|TRBD1|TRBV19
TGTGCCAGTAGTATAAGGGGGCGGACTGAAGCTTTCTTT
CASSIRGRTEAFF
>TRBJ2-2|NA|TRBD2|TRBV7-6
TGTGCCAGCAGCGCCGGACTAGATCCTAGCACCGGGGAGCTGTTTTTT
CASSAGLDPSTGELFF
>TRBJ2-1|NA|TRBD1|TRBV27
TGTGCCAGCAGTTCGACCGGGACAGGGGGTAGGCATGAGCAGTTCTTC
CASSSTGTGGRHEQFF
>TRBJ1-5|NA|NA|TRBV6-1
TGTGCCAGCAGTGATCGGGGTATGGGCAATCAGCCCCAGCATTTT
CASSDRGMGNQPQHF
>TRBJ1-1|NA|NA|TRBV6-5
TGTGCCAGCAGTTACAACGAGGACTCTGAAGCTTTCTTT
CASSYNEDSEAFF
>TRBJ2-5|NA|NA|TRBV9
TGTGCCAGCAGCGTAGGGGGGCGGCAAGAGACCCAGTACTTC
CASSVGGRQETQYF
>TRBJ1-1|once|NA|TRBV29-1
TGCAGCGTTGATGACAGACTTAACACTGAAGCTTTCTTT
CSVDDRLNTEAFF
>TRBJ2-7|once|NA|TRBV19
TGTGCCAGTAGTCCCTCGGACTTTTCCTACGAGCAGTACTTC
CASSPSDFSYEQYF
>TRBJ1-5|NA|TRBD1|TRBV28
TGTGCCAGCAGTTTAAGCTCAGGGGGCTGGAGCAATCAGCCCCAGCATTTT
CASSLSSGGWSNQPQHF